This T cell receptor beta chain was profiled in a study of blood T cell repertoires in COVID-19. Study in general: Collection of acute and convalescent COVID-19 samples took place in the United States, Italy and Spain. The cDNA or gDNA used as material had been derived from T cells, B-cell-depleted T cells, or PBMCs.

Per the original data handling: Estimation of nucleated cell counts was performed using reference gene primer amplification. The data were produced by immunoSEQ multiplex PCR, yet TCRdb's version contains in-frame clones alone and is incomplete. Clone size and V and J calls were adopted from that table, with D and trimming inferred from the DNA. The data show some 160,000 clones, with around 90% seen just once and roughly 1.9% held by the top ten. The CDR3 sequence is 13 residues long. Trimming stripped 0 bases from V and 11 bases from J, with 13 bases between. CDR1 LNHDA and CDR2 SQIVND come from the germline V gene (reference sequence).

The origin of this receptor is a man aged 50 to 59 who had recovered from COVID-19. The chain carries TRBV19 and TRBJ1-1; weak D call: TRBD1 (6 bases). The specimen was peripheral blood. Here the CDR3 reads CASSIDRQVEAFF. CDR3 sequence (DNA): TGTGCCAGTAGTATAGATCGACAGGTGGAGGCTTTCTTT. Filled out from reference TRBV19 and TRBJ1-1, the complete variable domain reads DGGITQSPKYLFRKEGQNVTLSCEQNLNHDAMYWYRQDPGQGLRLIYYSQIVNDFQKGDIAEGYSVSREKKESFPLTVTSAQKNPTAFYLCASSIDRQVEAFFGQGTRLTVV.